This paragraph covers one TCR beta chain sequence. Its specificity is not known. The patients chosen for sequencing had shown expansion of CD8+CD57+ cells (detected by flow cytometry). All patients had severe acquired aplastic anemia. The source of the sample is a study of CD8+CD57+ T cells in acquired aplastic anemia. Study as a whole: 3.2 ug was the average amount of DNA from sorted CD4+ and CD8+ cells.

Findings and caveats of the study: Researchers report that about 29 CD8+ CDR3 sequences appeared in both patients and controls. The study found no significant CD8+ Simpson's diversity difference between patients and controls.

CDR3 and TCR beta VDJ profiling relied on a genomic DNA template. Each CDR3 protein gets one entry after TCRdb re-called the reads with MiXCR. There are 310,000 or so distinct CDR3 sequences in the sample; approximately 58% occur only once, and roughly 1.3% lies in the top ten. Trimming shortened V by 6 bases and J by 2 bases, and 13 bases separated the two germline ends. The CDR3 contains 13 residues. Per germline, CDR1 DFQATT and CDR2 SNEGSKA (reference sequence). The TCR was taken from a human donor with aplastic anemia. Sequenced input: sorted CD4+, CD8+, or CD8+CD57+ T cells (not recorded which) from PBMCs. V gene TRBV20-1 combines with J gene TRBJ1-2, with a weak D call TRBD1 (5 bases). CDR3 region: CSAPGTGNYGYTF. The CDR3 DNA follows: TGCAGTGCGCCCGGGACGGGAAACTATGGCTACACCTTC.